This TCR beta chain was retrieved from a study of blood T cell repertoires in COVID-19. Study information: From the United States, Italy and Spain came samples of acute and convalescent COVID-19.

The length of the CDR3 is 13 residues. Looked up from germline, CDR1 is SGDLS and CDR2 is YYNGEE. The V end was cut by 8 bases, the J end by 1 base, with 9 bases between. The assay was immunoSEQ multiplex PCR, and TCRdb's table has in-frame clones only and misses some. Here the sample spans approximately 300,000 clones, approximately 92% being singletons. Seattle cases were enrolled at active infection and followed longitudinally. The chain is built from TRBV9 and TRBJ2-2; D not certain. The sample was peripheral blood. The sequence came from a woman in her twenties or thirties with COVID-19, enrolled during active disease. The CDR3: CASHNRNTGELFF. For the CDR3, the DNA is TGTGCCAGTCACAACAGGAACACCGGGGAGCTGTTTTTT. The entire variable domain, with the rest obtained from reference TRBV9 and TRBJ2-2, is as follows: DSGVTQTPKHLITATGQRVTLRCSPRSGDLSVYWYQQSLDQGLQFLIQYYNGEERAKGNILERFSAQQFPDLHSELNLSSLELGDSALYFCASHNRNTGELFFGEGSRLTVL.